This TCR beta chain originates from a study of CD8+ T cells in alopecia areata. About the research overall: A regimen of oral tofacitinib, 5 to 10 mg twice daily, was given to treated patients.

The authors extracted RNA and reverse transcribed it into cDNA as the sequencing template. Profiling relied on immunoSEQ multiplex PCR, and the TCRdb table lists in-frame clones only, not all of them. This table has over 150,000 clones, around 60% appearing once. CDR1 is SGDLS, CDR2 YYNGEE, per germline. The CDR3 spans 13 residues. The V end lost 3 bases, the J end lost 9 bases, and 10 bases lay between the germline ends. Starting from PBMCs, sorting isolated CD4+ and CD8+ T cells. Comment on this clone: Its target is unknown.

General study points: Besides other cells, scalp samples also yield sequences of resident alphabeta T cells from normal skin.

This rearrangement joins TRBV9 to TRBJ1-6; D is unresolved. Sequencing was performed on CD4+ T cells sorted from blood, taken at week 0. The receptor's source is a human donor with alopecia areata. This CDR3 reads CASSERTSSPLHF. The CDR3 DNA reads as TGTGCCAGCAGCGAGAGGACTAGTTCACCCCTCCACTTT.